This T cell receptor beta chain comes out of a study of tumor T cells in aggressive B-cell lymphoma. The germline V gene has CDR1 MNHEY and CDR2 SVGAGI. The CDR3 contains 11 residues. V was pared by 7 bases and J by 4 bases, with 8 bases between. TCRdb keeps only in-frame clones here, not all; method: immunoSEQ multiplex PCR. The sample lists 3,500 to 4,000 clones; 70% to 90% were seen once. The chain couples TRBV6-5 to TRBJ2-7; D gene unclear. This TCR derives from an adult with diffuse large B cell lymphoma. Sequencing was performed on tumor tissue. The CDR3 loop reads CASTPRYEQYF. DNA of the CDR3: TGTGCCAGCACCCCCCGGTACGAGCAGTACTTC.